The clone carrying this T cell receptor (beta chain) was counted many times. The antigen remains undetermined. These data are taken from a study of spatial heterogeneity in lung cancer. Study conclusions and caveats: In tumors, expanded intratumoral alpha and beta TCR counts tracked mutation counts.

Individually, TCR cDNA molecules were each labelled with a unique molecular identifier. Via MiXCR, TCRdb re-called the 5' RACE reads, giving one row per CDR3 protein. This sample has about 7,900 distinct CDR3 sequences; about 7% occur once, and the top ten carry over 15%. Time point described: sample taken at primary tumor resection. Samples came from approximately 65 TRACERx patients with untreated early-stage lung cancer. This CDR3 region has 13 residues. The V and J ends lost 6 bases and 1 base respectively, with 10 bases between them. Per germline, CDR1 LNHDA and CDR2 SQIVND (reference sequence). V is TRBV19 and J is TRBJ2-7, with D perhaps TRBD1 (5 bases). The sequencing here drew on lung tumor tissue, taken at surgery. The source is a female donor with early-stage non-small cell lung cancer. The CDR3 sequence is CASRSQGSYEQYF. The CDR3 DNA sequence: TGTGCCAGTAGATCCCAGGGATCCTACGAGCAGTACTTC.